These 32 T cell receptor beta chains were sequenced from one sample in a study of OX40 agonist ivuxolimab in advanced cancers. Some clones are missing from TCRdb's copy, which holds only in-frame ones; the method was immunoSEQ multiplex PCR. The table shows about 60,000 clones, with roughly nine tenths occurring only once. The sample in question was CD4+ or CD8+ T cells sorted from blood, obtained in a trial of the OX40 agonist ivuxolimab. The receptor set was obtained from an adult with an advanced solid tumor such as melanoma, head and neck, liver or kidney cancer.

The rearrangement joins TRBV6-5 to TRBJ2-1, with D unclear. Germline lookup yields CDR1 MNHEY and CDR2 SVGAGI. Trimming removed 5 bases at V and 0 bases at J, with 11 bases between. This CDR3 region has 15 residues. CDR3 in amino acids: CASSPAWSSYNEQFF. The CDR3 nucleotides read TGTGCCAGCAGTCCGGCTTGGAGCTCCTACAATGAGCAGTTCTTC.

The rearrangement uses TRBV28 and TRBJ2-1; 9 bases map to TRBD2. The CDR3 contains 16 residues. Germline CDR1 and CDR2: MDHEN and SYDVKM. Trimming removed 5 bases from V and 8 bases from J; junction bases left unmatched: 13. The CDR3 bases are TGTGCCAGCAGTCTTTTTGGGGGCGGGAGGGCCGATGAGCAGTTCTTC. Its protein is CASSLFGGGRADEQFF.

A note on this clone: A much larger clonotype is one base distant, so this may be a read error. Within the sample, other DNA sequences also encode this same CDR3. This rearrangement joins TRBV7-9 to TRBJ1-1; D ambiguous. CDR3 length equals 11 residues. Germline loops: CDR1 SEHNR, CDR2 FQNEAQ (reference sequence). V gave up 4 bases and J gave up 3 bases, with 3 bases separating them. This CDR3 is CASSYDTEAFF. In nucleotides, the CDR3 is TGTGCCAGCAGCTACGACACTGAAGCTTTCTTT.

The genes are TRBV2 and TRBJ2-3; 10 bases map to TRBD2. Germline V CDR1 and CDR2: SNHLY, FYNNEI. The V segment lost 6 bases and the J segment 4 bases; nucleotides outside the gene matches: 7. The CDR3 totals 15 residues. In DNA, the CDR3 is TGTGCCAGCAGACCACTAGCGGGGATTTCAGATACGCAGTATTTT. Protein sequence: CASRPLAGISDTQYF. The whole variable domain, filled in from reference TRBV2 and TRBJ2-3, reads EPEVTQTPSHQVTQMGQEVILRCVPISNHLYFYWYRQILGQKVEFLVSFYNNEISEKSEIFDDQFSVERPDGSNFTLKIRSTKLEDSAMYFCASRPLAGISDTQYFGPGTRLTVL.

The chain employs TRBV6-5 and TRBJ2-7; D is unresolved. Per the germline V gene, CDR1 is MNHEY and CDR2 is SVGAGI. The CDR3 is 13 amino acids. Trimming pared 2 bases from V and 3 bases from J, leaving 8 bases between. The CDR3, as DNA: TGTGCCAGCAGTTACACCGACCTCTACGAGCAGTACTTC. Its protein product is CASSYTDLYEQYF.

This chain uses TRBV7-2 with TRBJ2-7; D is perhaps TRBD1 or TRBD2 (5 bases each). CDR1 SGHTA and CDR2 FQGNSA come from the germline V gene. This CDR3 comprises 12 residues. Trimming removed 5 bases at V and 7 bases at J, with 12 bases between. CDR3 in DNA: TGTGCCAGCAGCCTAATAGGGGAGGAGCAGTACTTC. Residues: CASSLIGEEQYF.

J is TRBJ1-6 and V is TRBV28; D remains ambiguous. Germline values: CDR1 MDHEN, CDR2 SYDVKM. The V end was cut by 8 bases, the J end by 6 bases, with 8 bases between. This CDR3 comprises 12 residues. The CDR3 spells CASLGINSPLHF. DNA for the CDR3: TGTGCCAGCCTGGGGATTAATTCACCCCTCCACTTT.

The J gene is TRBJ2-2, the V gene TRBV9; tentatively, D is TRBD2 (6 bases). Between the trimmed V and J ends, which lost 1 base and 6 bases, there was a span of 16 bases. This CDR3 is built from 16 residues. Germline loops: CDR1 SGDLS, CDR2 YYNGEE. CDR3 region: CASSVTGTPGAGELFF. The CDR3 nucleotides read TGTGCCAGCAGCGTAACTGGGACTCCCGGGGCCGGGGAGCTGTTTTTT.

Only one count was recorded for this clone. The chain is built from TRBV19 and TRBJ1-1; D is ambiguous. V lost 6 bases and J lost 7, with 18 bases in between. Germline V gene sequence: CDR1 LNHDA, CDR2 SQIVND (reference sequence). This CDR3 spans 14 amino acids. CDR3 DNA sequence: TGTGCCAGTAGCTCCGAAGGCGGTGAGGGTGAAGCTTTCTTT. It encodes CASSSEGGEGEAFF.

This chain joins TRBV13 and TRBJ2-3, with D perhaps TRBD1 (6 bases). The CDR3 totals 13 residues. Trimming cost V 5 bases and J 4 bases, with 10 bases left between them. Germline V CDR1 and CDR2: PRHDT, FYEKMQ (reference sequence). The CDR3 DNA reads TGTGCCAGCAGCGGACAGAGGTCAGATACGCAGTATTTT. Residues: CASSGQRSDTQYF. Full variable domain (outside the CDR3, taken from reference TRBV13 and TRBJ2-3): AAGVIQSPRHLIKEKRETATLKCYPIPRHDTVYWYQQGPGQDPQFLISFYEKMQSDKGSIPDRFSAQQFSDYHSELNMSSLELGDSALYFCASSGQRSDTQYFGPGTRLTVL.

This sequence joins TRBV28 and TRBJ2-1, with 8 bases lining up with TRBD2. Germline V gives CDR1 MDHEN, CDR2 SYDVKM. V gave up 5 bases and J gave up 4 bases; unmatched junction bases: 10. The CDR3 runs 16 residues. The CDR3, as DNA: TGTGCCAGCAGTCCCATAAGCGGGAGCGCGTACAATGAGCAGTTCTTC. Its protein is CASSPISGSAYNEQFF.

The V call is TRBV11-2, the J call TRBJ2-5; 7 nucleotides align to TRBD2. The CDR3 covers 15 residues. CDR1 is SGHAT, CDR2 FQNNGV, per germline. V lost 5 bases to trimming and J lost 0 bases; unmatched junction nucleotides: 6. CDR3 amino acids: CASSPREEYQETQYF. CDR3 bases: TGTGCCAGCAGCCCCCGGGAGGAGTACCAAGAGACCCAGTACTTC. The entire variable domain, with the rest obtained from reference TRBV11-2 and TRBJ2-5, is as follows: EAGVAQSPRYKIIEKRQSVAFWCNPISGHATLYWYQQILGQGPKLLIQFQNNGVVDDSQLPKDRFSAERLKGVDSTLKIQPAKLEDSAVYLCASSPREEYQETQYFGPGTRLLVL.

The chain is built from TRBV9 and TRBJ2-3, with TRBD2 matching over 8 bases. V gave up 4 bases and J gave up 0 bases; unmatched junction bases: 7. In germline, CDR1 is SGDLS, CDR2 YYNGEE. The CDR3 totals 16 residues. DNA for the CDR3: TGTGCCAGCAGCTATAGCGGGGCAGGGAGCACAGATACGCAGTATTTT. Its protein product is CASSYSGAGSTDTQYF.

This CDR3 is CASGDRGGQPQHF. The CDR3 nucleotides are TGTGCCAGTGGGGACAGGGGCGGTCAGCCCCAGCATTTT. V gene TRBV19 combines with J gene TRBJ1-5; TRBD1 agrees at 10 bases. The germline gives CDR1 LNHDA, CDR2 SQIVND (reference sequence). The CDR3 is 13 residues long. The V and J ends lost 8 bases and 6 bases, in that order; junction bases with no gene match: 4. The whole variable domain, remainder taken from reference TRBV19 and TRBJ1-5, is DGGITQSPKYLFRKEGQNVTLSCEQNLNHDAMYWYRQDPGQGLRLIYYSQIVNDFQKGDIAEGYSVSREKKESFPLTVTSAQKNPTAFYLCASGDRGGQPQHFGDGTRLSIL.

This clone was counted between two and nine times. This chain connects TRBV30 to TRBJ1-5; TRBD1 might be the D (5 bases). Germline values: CDR1 GTSNPN, CDR2 SVGIG (reference sequence). V was shortened by 3 bases and J by 1 base, with 7 bases between the two germline ends. This CDR3 comprises 13 residues. The CDR3 DNA reads as TGTGCCTGGAGAAGGGGAAGCAATCAGCCCCAGCATTTT. Translated: CAWRRGSNQPQHF.

J is TRBJ2-2 and V is TRBV7-9, with a possible D match to TRBD1 (6 bases). This CDR3 region has 13 residues. Looked up from germline, CDR1 is SEHNR and CDR2 is FQNEAQ (reference sequence). V lost 5 bases to trimming and J lost 11 bases, with 15 bases between them. The CDR3 DNA reads TGTGCCAGCAGCGCCGGTGGGGGCTTTGAGCTGTTTTTT. Translating it yields CASSAGGGFELFF.

The rearrangement links TRBV30 to TRBJ2-1; 10 nucleotides match TRBD2. V trimming: 1 base; J trimming: 4 bases; junction bases outside the gene matches: 4. This CDR3 spans 15 amino acids. Germline CDR1 and CDR2: GTSNPN and SVGIG (reference sequence). The CDR3 region has the DNA TGTGCCTGGAGTGAGGGGACTAGCGAATACAATGAGCAGTTCTTC. As protein: CAWSEGTSEYNEQFF.

The J gene is TRBJ2-7, the V gene TRBV7-3; the D gene is possibly TRBD1 (6 bases). V gave up 4 bases and J gave up 2 bases, with 12 bases separating them. The CDR3 has 14 residues. CDR1 is SGHTA and CDR2 is FQGTGA in the germline V gene. Here the CDR3 reads CASSSHRDPYEQYF. The CDR3 region has the DNA TGTGCCAGCAGCTCGCACAGGGACCCCTACGAGCAGTACTTC.

The V gene is TRBV28, the J gene TRBJ2-3; unclear D gene. Germline V gene data show CDR1 as MDHEN and CDR2 as SYDVKM. The germline V and J ends were trimmed by 3 bases and 7 bases, with 14 bases remaining between them. The CDR3 is 14 amino acids. In DNA, the CDR3 is TGTGCCAGCAGTTTGTCCGCGGTTCACTATACGCAGTATTTT. It yields the protein CASSLSAVHYTQYF.

The chain couples TRBV2 to TRBJ1-5, with D perhaps TRBD1 (6 bases). The germline V gene encodes CDR1 SNHLY and CDR2 FYNNEI. Trimming removed 8 bases at V and 3 bases at J, with 11 bases between. The CDR3 is 13 residues long. The CDR3 spells CASLGGANQPQHF. CDR3 DNA: TGTGCCAGCTTGGGGGGGGCCAATCAGCCCCAGCATTTT.

The V and J genes are TRBV6-1 and TRBJ2-3; D remains unclear. Germline CDR1 reads MNHNS; CDR2 reads SASEGT. The CDR3 is made up of 17 amino acids. V lost 3 bases to trimming and J lost 5 bases, with 21 bases between them. In DNA form, the CDR3 reads TGTGCCAGCAGTGAGGAGCCTGGTGTGAGAGGAGAAGATACGCAGTATTTT. The encoded protein is CASSEEPGVRGEDTQYF.

The CDR3 here is CASSSPVASGRDTQYF. The CDR3 DNA follows: TGTGCCAGCAGTTCCCCGGTGGCTAGCGGGAGGGATACGCAGTATTTT. This sequence joins TRBV9 and TRBJ2-3; 11 positions agree with TRBD2. CDR3 length equals 16 residues. V shed 5 bases, J shed 6 bases, and the junction held 11 bases outside the gene matches. Germline loops: CDR1 SGDLS, CDR2 YYNGEE.

The rearrangement links TRBV6-5 to TRBJ1-5; D is ambiguous. The germline V gene has CDR1 MNHEY and CDR2 SVGAGI. CDR3 length equals 13 residues. V lost 7 bases to trimming and J lost 3 bases, with 10 bases between them. As DNA, the CDR3 is TGTGCCAGCACTTGGGGTTTCAATCAGCCCCAGCATTTT. Translated: CASTWGFNQPQHF.

This rearrangement joins TRBV7-2 to TRBJ2-3; D is unresolved. V lost 4 bases, J lost 6 bases, and 8 bases lay in between. The germline gives CDR1 SGHTA, CDR2 FQGNSA. The CDR3 is 12 amino acids. CDR3 DNA: TGTGCCAGCAGCTCCCTCATCGATACGCAGTATTTT. Its translation is CASSSLIDTQYF.

V and J are TRBV6-5 and TRBJ2-1; D remains unclear. In germline, CDR1 is MNHEY, CDR2 SVGAGI. Trimming stripped 4 bases from V and 0 bases from J, with 13 bases between. The CDR3 length is 16 residues. CDR3 nucleotide sequence: TGTGCCAGCAGTTCTAGGACCGTGAGCTCCTACAATGAGCAGTTCTTC. Amino acids: CASSSRTVSSYNEQFF.

V gene TRBV27 combines with J gene TRBJ2-1; 8 positions agree with TRBD1. The germline V gene encodes CDR1 MNHEY and CDR2 SMNVEV (reference sequence). The CDR3 totals 16 residues. Losses at the gene ends were 6 bases for V and 1 base for J; bases not matched to a gene: 8. The CDR3 protein is CASRPLQGASYNEQFF. In nucleotides, the CDR3 is TGTGCCAGCAGGCCACTCCAGGGGGCGTCCTACAATGAGCAGTTCTTC.

Regarding this clone: At one end, the junction sequence differs from germline, possibly due to a read error. The chain joins TRBV29-1 to TRBJ2-1, with 10 bases lining up with TRBD2. In germline, CDR1 is SQVTM, CDR2 ANQGSEA. The CDR3 consists of 15 residues. The CDR3 DNA follows: TGCAGCGGACGTTCCGGGACTAGCGCCTATAATGAGCAGTTCTTC. This codes for CSGRSGTSAYNEQFF.

The chain joins TRBV7-3 to TRBJ2-1, with 12 bases lining up with TRBD2. The CDR3 sequence is 15 residues long. With V trimmed by 1 base and J by 6 bases, 1 base remained unmatched. CDR1 SGHTA and CDR2 FQGTGA come from the germline V gene. CDR3 in amino acids: CASSLILAGGNEQFF. In nucleotides, the CDR3 is TGTGCCAGCAGCTTAATACTAGCGGGGGGCAATGAGCAGTTCTTC.

The chain uses TRBV7-3 and TRBJ2-3; TRBD2 agrees at 8 bases. The germline V gene encodes CDR1 SGHTA and CDR2 FQGTGA. The CDR3 sequence is 15 residues long. With V trimmed by 5 bases and J by 0 bases, 4 bases remained unmatched. The CDR3 region has the DNA TGTGCCAGCAGCGCACTAGCGGTTAGCACAGATACGCAGTATTTT. It yields the protein CASSALAVSTDTQYF.

The rearrangement uses TRBV6-5 and TRBJ2-3, with D possibly TRBD2 on 6 matching bases. The germline CDR1 and CDR2 sequences are MNHEY and SVGAGI. The CDR3 consists of 15 residues. V shed 0 bases and J shed 15 bases, with 22 bases lying between them. CDR3 amino acids: CASSYSGFGGGPTYF. In nucleotides, the CDR3 is TGTGCCAGCAGTTACTCGGGGTTCGGGGGAGGCCCTACTTATTTT.

The V gene is TRBV30, the J gene TRBJ1-1, with D possibly TRBD1 on 6 matching bases. Germline V gene data show CDR1 as GTSNPN and CDR2 as SVGIG (reference sequence). The CDR3 has 15 residues. V lost 0 bases and J 6 bases, leaving 17 bases between the germline ends. The CDR3 sequence is CAWSVLSGAHPEAFF. The CDR3 DNA reads TGTGCCTGGAGTGTGTTATCGGGGGCCCACCCTGAAGCTTTCTTT.

This clone was recorded once. The CDR3 protein is CASSVGTVAGELFF. The CDR3 nucleotides read TGTGCCAGCAGTGTAGGGACAGTGGCCGGGGAGCTGTTTTTT. J is TRBJ2-2 and V is TRBV25-1; TRBD1 matches at 7 bases. CDR3 size: 14 residues. Trimming removed 4 bases from V and 6 bases from J; junction bases left unmatched: 5. The germline CDR1 and CDR2 sequences are MGHDK and SYGVNS.